This record concerns one TCR beta chain sequence. This entry is derived from a study of control samples from healthy donors and cancer patients. TCRdb keeps only in-frame clones here, not all; method: immunoSEQ multiplex PCR. This repertoire shows about 76,000 clones, about nine tenths found once; its top ten account for roughly a tenth. Deletions cut 5 bases from V and 7 bases from J, with 24 bases between. This CDR3 is built from 17 residues. Germline-derived CDR1 and CDR2 are LNHNV and YYDKDF (reference sequence). J is TRBJ1-5 and V is TRBV15; tentative D call: TRBD1 (6 bases). This sequence was found in a woman aged 50 to 65 with colorectal cancer. Sequencing used PBMCs. The CDR3 nucleotides are TGTGCCACCAGCCGCGTACCCACAGGGAAATCCATGCAGCCCCAGCATTTT. It specifies CATSRVPTGKSMQPQHF.